These 27 T cell receptor beta chains came from one sample sequenced in a study of patients and donors after allogeneic stem cell transplantation. TCRdb passed the RT-PCR reads through MiXCR, listing each CDR3 protein once. This sample yields about 410,000 distinct CDR3 sequences, of which under 20% are seen a single time; less than 8% belongs to the top ten. Source material: blood, either unsorted or a sorted T cell fraction (not recorded which). All receptors come from a human donor who was either an allogeneic HSCT recipient or a stem cell or donor lymphocyte infusion donor (not recorded which). It is not recorded whose cells these are; they may come from a transplant donor.

The rearrangement links TRBV28 to TRBJ2-5; 8 nucleotides agree with TRBD2. Germline values: CDR1 MDHEN, CDR2 SYDVKM. With 3 bases clipped from V and 7 bases from J, the junction kept 10 bases outside the gene matches. This CDR3 contains 15 residues. The CDR3 bases are TGTGCCAGCAGTTTGGTGGGACTAGTAAAGAGGACCCAGTACTTC. It encodes CASSLVGLVKRTQYF.

This clonotype was seen more than once but under ten times. This chain uses TRBV12-3 or TRBV12-4 with TRBJ1-6, with D possibly matching TRBD1 (5 bases). V was shortened by 6 bases and J by 8 bases, with 17 bases between the two germline ends. The CDR3 is 15 amino acids. The CDR3 spells CASSPAGTIYSPLHF. CDR3 DNA sequence: TGTGCCAGCAGCCCCGCCGGGACCATCTATTCACCCCTCCACTTT.

V gene TRBV3-1 combines with J gene TRBJ2-5, with 9 bases identical to TRBD1. The CDR3 sequence is 15 residues long. The V segment lost 4 bases and the J segment 5 bases; nucleotides outside the gene matches: 8. Germline V gives CDR1 LGHDT, CDR2 YNNKEL (reference sequence). CDR3 coding DNA: TGTGCCAGCAGCCCGATGGACAGGGGAGGGGAGACCCAGTACTTC. Amino acid sequence: CASSPMDRGGETQYF.

Here the CDR3 reads CASSLVPLQGGRSGANVLTF. The CDR3 DNA follows: TGCGCCAGCAGCTTGGTCCCCTTACAGGGAGGGCGCTCTGGGGCCAACGTCCTGACTTTC. This rearrangement joins TRBV5-1 to TRBJ2-6, with a possible D match to TRBD2 (7 bases). V was shortened by 0 bases and J by 0 bases, with 19 bases between the two germline ends. Germline loops: CDR1 SGHRS, CDR2 YFSETQ. The CDR3 has 20 amino acids.

The table lists this clonotype with a few counts. The chain is built from TRBV27 and TRBJ2-7; possibly TRBD1 for D (7 bases). Trimming cost V 2 bases and J 2 bases, with 16 bases left between them. Germline-derived CDR1 and CDR2 are MNHEY and SMNVEV (reference sequence). This CDR3 comprises 16 residues. CDR3 in DNA: TGTGCCAGCAGTTTAGCAGGGGGGTCTAGTCCCTACGAGCAGTACTTC. Its protein is CASSLAGGSSPYEQYF.

J is TRBJ2-1 and V is TRBV6-2 or TRBV6-3; D remains unclear. The CDR3 extends over 19 amino acids. Germline-derived CDR1 and CDR2 are MNHEY and SVGEGT. Trimming stripped 2 bases from V and 0 bases from J, with 20 bases between. CDR3 coding DNA: TGTGCCAGCAGTTACCCCCGGTTCTCTCTCAGTAGCTCCTACAATGAGCAGTTCTTC. Its translation: CASSYPRFSLSSSYNEQFF.

The V gene is TRBV7-3, the J gene TRBJ2-1; D is possibly TRBD1 or TRBD2 (7 bases each). Germline CDR1 and CDR2: SGHTA and FQGTGA. This CDR3 is 14 amino acids long. V was cut by 5 bases and J by 4 bases, with 12 bases left in between. The CDR3 DNA reads TGTGCCAGCAGCCAGGGGGAGGGTTACAATGAGCAGTTCTTC. Its translation: CASSQGEGYNEQFF. Combining the CDR3 with reference TRBV7-3 and TRBJ2-1 gives the whole variable domain GAGVSQTPSNKVTEKGKYVELRCDPISGHTALYWYRQSLGQGPEFLIYFQGTGAADDSGLPNDRFFAVRPEGSVSTLKIQRTERGDSAVYLCASSQGEGYNEQFFGPGTRLTVL.

Details on this clonotype: This may stem from a read error, because a much larger clone lies one nucleotide away. The CDR3 nucleotides read TGCGCCAGCAGCTTCAGACAGAGCTCCTCCGAGCAGTACTTC. Translated, it gives CASSFRQSSSEQYF. The rearrangement links TRBV4-1 to TRBJ2-7, with D perhaps matching TRBD1 (5 bases). There are 14 residues in the CDR3. The V gene's germline CDR1 is MGHRA and CDR2 YSYEKL.

This clonotype turned up a few times. The chain recombines TRBV7-6 with TRBJ1-6; 10 bases are shared with TRBD1. CDR1 is SGHVS, CDR2 FNYEAQ, per germline. The CDR3 extends over 17 amino acids. V gave up 6 bases and J gave up 6 bases; unmatched junction bases: 11. The CDR3 nucleotides are TGTGCCAGCAGTCGTCGCCCGGGACAGGGGTTTAATTCACCCCTCCACTTT. Amino acids: CASSRRPGQGFNSPLHF.

The chain combines TRBV12-3 or TRBV12-4 with TRBJ1-3, with D unclear. The CDR3 has 10 residues. The V end lost 6 bases, the J end lost 10 bases, and 7 bases lay between the germline ends. DNA for the CDR3: TGTGCCAGCAGCTATAGGACCATATATTTT. It yields the protein CASSYRTIYF.

This clonotype has only a few counts. This chain uses TRBV13 with TRBJ2-5, with 9 bases aligning to TRBD1. Germline trimming cut 5 bases from V and 2 bases from J; bases unmatched to any gene: 6. CDR3 size: 15 residues. Germline-derived CDR1 and CDR2 are PRHDT and FYEKMQ (reference sequence). DNA for the CDR3: TGTGCCAGCAGCCTGACAGGGGGAACACAAGAGACCCAGTACTTC. Amino acid sequence: CASSLTGGTQETQYF.

This chain uses TRBV30 with TRBJ1-5; D remains ambiguous. With 1 base removed from V and 1 base from J, the gap between germline ends came to 8 bases. The CDR3 consists of 14 residues. CDR1 is GTSNPN, CDR2 SVGIG, per germline (reference sequence). The DNA for the CDR3 is TGTGCCTGGAGTGCGTCTGGGAGCAATCAGCCCCAGCATTTT. Translating it yields CAWSASGSNQPQHF.

This clonotype has more than one count but fewer than ten. The genes are TRBV4-3 and TRBJ1-1, with D uncertain. In germline, CDR1 is LGHNA, CDR2 YSLEER. The ends were cut back, 0 bases at V and 0 bases at J, with 8 bases in the middle. CDR3 length equals 15 residues. This CDR3 is CASSQDSRLNTEAFF. In DNA form, the CDR3 reads TGCGCCAGCAGCCAAGATAGTCGGCTGAACACTGAAGCTTTCTTT.

This clonotype was seen more than once but under ten times. V is TRBV13 and J is TRBJ1-1; the D is unclear. Germline assignment: CDR1 PRHDT and CDR2 FYEKMQ (reference sequence). Trimming took 4 bases from V and 1 from J, leaving 13 bases between them. The length of the CDR3 is 15 residues. CDR3 nucleotides: TGTGCCAGCAGCTCTCCGGCTCGCCCGAACACTGAAGCTTTCTTT. Translating it yields CASSSPARPNTEAFF.

J is TRBJ1-2 and V is TRBV27; D perhaps matches TRBD1 (6 bases). Germline loops: CDR1 MNHEY, CDR2 SMNVEV (reference sequence). The CDR3 spans 13 residues. V was trimmed by 2 bases and J by 7 bases, leaving 11 bases between them. In nucleotides, the CDR3 is TGTGCCAGCAGTTTAACCCACAGGGCTGGCTACACCTTC. Its protein is CASSLTHRAGYTF.

This clonotype was seen many times. V usage is TRBV7-9 and J usage is TRBJ2-7, with a tentative D call TRBD1 (7 bases). This CDR3 has 14 amino acids. The V gene's germline CDR1 is SEHNR and CDR2 FQNEAQ (reference sequence). The V end was cut by 6 bases, the J end by 2 bases, with 14 bases between. Written as DNA, the CDR3 is TGTGCCAGCAGTCGCCAGGGGGGCCCCTACGAGCAGTACTTC. This gives the protein CASSRQGGPYEQYF. Full variable domain (rest looked up from reference TRBV7-9 and TRBJ2-7): DTGVSQNPRHKITKRGQNVTFRCDPISEHNRLYWYRQTLGQGPEFLTYFQNEAQLEKSRLLSDRFSAERPKGSFSTLEIQRTEQGDSAMYLCASSRQGGPYEQYFGPGTRLTVT.

This clonotype was seen repeatedly, ten times or more. This rearrangement joins TRBV20-1 to TRBJ1-1, with D unresolved. Trimming removed 0 bases at V and 2 bases at J, with 7 bases between. Germline V gene data show CDR1 as DFQATT and CDR2 as SNEGSKA (reference sequence). The length of the CDR3 is 13 residues. CDR3 DNA: TGCAGTGCTAGAGACAAGGGCAACACTGAAGCTTTCTTT. Protein sequence: CSARDKGNTEAFF.

This sequence joins TRBV2 and TRBJ1-3; D remains unclear. The germline V gene encodes CDR1 SNHLY and CDR2 FYNNEI. The V and J ends lost 1 base and 3 bases respectively, with 4 bases between them. The CDR3 contains 13 residues. CDR3 bases: TGTGCCAGCAGTGAAGACAGTGGAAACACCATATATTTT. Protein product: CASSEDSGNTIYF.

This chain links TRBV28 with TRBJ2-5; D may be TRBD2 (5 bases). In germline, CDR1 is MDHEN, CDR2 SYDVKM. The CDR3 runs 13 residues. Trimming removed 7 bases at V and 5 bases at J, with 14 bases between. Here the CDR3 DNA reads TGTGCCAGCACCCGAAGGAGCGGTGAGACCCAGTACTTC. It encodes CASTRRSGETQYF.

The chain combines TRBV9 with TRBJ2-7; 8 nucleotides align to TRBD1. Germline CDR1 reads SGDLS; CDR2 reads YYNGEE. V lost 4 bases and J lost 3; bases outside the gene matches: 12. This CDR3 is 16 amino acids long. CDR3 nucleotides: TGTGCCAGCAGCCCACAGGGGGGCAGGGCCTACTACGAGCAGTACTTC. It is translated as CASSPQGGRAYYEQYF.

The V call is TRBV7-3, the J call TRBJ2-1; 11 nucleotides match TRBD2. With V trimmed by 5 bases and J by 10 bases, 7 bases remained unmatched. In germline, CDR1 is SGHTA, CDR2 FQGTGA. The CDR3 spans 14 residues. The DNA for the CDR3 is TGTGCCAGCAGCACCCGACTAGCGGGAAGGGAGCAGTTCTTC. It translates to CASSTRLAGREQFF.

This clonotype was recorded many times. The CDR3 sequence: CASSFPGTAQFF. The CDR3 DNA sequence: TGTGCCAGCAGTTTTCCCGGGACTGCGCAGTTCTTC. The chain uses TRBV12-3 or TRBV12-4 and TRBJ2-1, with D perhaps TRBD2 (6 bases). The length of the CDR3 is 12 residues. The V end lost 3 bases, the J end lost 12 bases, and 12 bases lay between the germline ends.

In its sample, this clonotype was seen a few times. J is TRBJ2-2 and V is TRBV4-2; 7 nucleotides agree with TRBD1. The CDR3 runs to 17 residues. Trimming cost V 0 bases and J 6 bases; bases outside gene matches: 10. Germline lookup yields CDR1 LGHNA and CDR2 YNFKEQ. CDR3 in DNA: TGTGCCAGCAGCCAAGAGGTTTTGGGACAGTGGCCCGGGGAGCTGTTTTTT. It yields the protein CASSQEVLGQWPGELFF.

V usage is TRBV7-2 and J usage is TRBJ1-2; 8 nucleotides agree with TRBD1. This CDR3 spans 13 amino acids. Germline V gives CDR1 SGHTA, CDR2 FQGNSA. Trimming removed 2 bases from V and 11 bases from J; junction bases left unmatched: 7. CDR3: CASSLKRTGSYTF. The CDR3 region has the DNA TGTGCCAGCAGCTTAAAGCGGACAGGGAGTTACACCTTC.

This clonotype has at least ten counts. The chain is built from TRBV7-3 and TRBJ1-1, with D unresolved. Germline V gene data show CDR1 as SGHTA and CDR2 as FQGTGA. The CDR3 spans 13 residues. V lost 0 bases and J 0 bases, leaving 2 bases between the germline ends. The CDR3 spells CASSLTLNTEAFF. CDR3 DNA: TGTGCCAGCAGCTTAACGTTGAACACTGAAGCTTTCTTT.

In the case of this clonotype: Just one base apart from a much larger clone, this may be a read error. A read error is likely, as this CDR3 ends without the conserved phenylalanine or tryptophan. V and J are TRBV20-1 and TRBJ2-3, with TRBD2 identical over 7 bases. Germline-derived CDR1 and CDR2 are DFQATT and SNEGSKA (reference sequence). The CDR3 length is 16 residues. The trim removed 2 bases at V and 2 bases at J, leaving 10 bases unmatched. The CDR3 sequence is CSARSGGGGITDTQYL. The CDR3 DNA is TGCAGTGCTAGAAGCGGCGGCGGGGGAATCACAGATACGCAGTATTTA.

The genes are TRBV6-1 and TRBJ2-2; the D is unclear. The ends were cut back, 7 bases at V and 1 base at J, with 10 bases in the middle. The CDR3 sequence is 14 residues long. Looked up from germline, CDR1 is MNHNS and CDR2 is SASEGT. The CDR3 bases are TGTGCCAGCAACGTCGGCGGGAACACCGGGGAGCTGTTTTTT. Encoded protein: CASNVGGNTGELFF.